The table lists the clone carrying this TCR beta chain with a few counts. What it recognizes is unknown. The data derive from a study of human T cells and chemical hapten exposure. Germline trimming cut 7 bases from V and 1 base from J; bases unmatched to any gene: 7. The length of the CDR3 is 14 residues. CDR1 and CDR2 (germline): SQVTM, ANQGSEA. Study results and caveats: It should be noted that donors had alopecia, so their immune response may differ from healthy people's.

Time point indicated: patch test 1, 2 weeks after DPC sensitization. Documented treatment: therapeutic diphenylcyclopropenone sensitization with weekly scalp DPC. It was unfractionated whole blood from which total RNA was extracted. TCRdb fed the RACE reads into MiXCR, producing one record per CDR3 protein. The data hold 150,000 to 200,000 distinct CDR3 sequences, with roughly 15% observed a single time. The receptor was isolated from a woman in her 30s with alopecia areata. Some clones in this sample may be carry-over from other donors' samples. This specimen consisted of whole blood, obtained in connection with sensitization to the hapten diphenylcyclopropenone (DPC). The J gene is TRBJ1-1, the V gene TRBV29-1; 9 bases line up with TRBD1. CDR3 loop: CSAVTGGANTEAFF. The CDR3 DNA follows: TGCAGCGCCGTAACAGGGGGCGCGAACACTGAAGCTTTCTTT.